The TCR beta chain described here comes from a study of T cells in Graves' hyperthyroidism and ophthalmopathy (dated by TCRdb to 2018 to 2020). Regarding the study in general: Peripheral blood samples were taken at initial diagnosis, before any treatment was given. Whether ophthalmopathy could be predicted prospectively was tested in an independent validation cohort made up of roughly 20 hyperthyroidism patients plus 17 patients who later progressed to ophthalmopathy. In six Graves' hyperthyroidism patients, the study also compared T-cell repertoires from thyroid tissue with T-cell repertoires from blood. The approximately 98 discovery patients were randomly divided into training and test sets at a 7:3 ratio. The paper reports TCR Vbeta CDR3 sequencing of about 140 peripheral blood samples: 40 or so ophthalmopathy, over 70 hyperthyroidism and some 17 progressor patients. Once sampling was done, hyperthyroidism patients were given methimazole at a starting dose of 30 mg daily, whereas ophthalmopathy patients were given high-dose intravenous methylprednisolone. To identify distinguishing TCR V-J signatures, a discovery cohort of 90 to 100 patients was used, comprising 40 to 45 with Graves' ophthalmopathy and approximately 58 with stable Graves' hyperthyroidism. The paper as a whole reports these results and caveats: In validation, progression to ophthalmopathy was predicted by the model with 55% to 71% sensitivity and around 75% specificity, a median of around 6.5 months before onset. No statistical method was used to set the sample size in advance, and investigators knew the group allocation. Blood samples also contained most of the expanded thyroid clonotypes (frequency above 0.001), which suggests that blood repertoires may reflect thyroid immune responses. In cross-validation, a model built on a 13 V-J signature told ophthalmopathy apart from stable hyperthyroidism with approximately 90% sensitivity and about 81% specificity, and in testing the same model reached 80%/75%.

TCR beta CDR3 regions were amplified from RNA transcripts. The first round of RT-PCR for the TCR CDR3 was performed with the HTBI primer set and the Qiagen OneStep RT-PCR kit. Libraries were constructed in a second round of multiplex PCR, after which size selection and purification were performed. Paired-end sequencing of the libraries was performed with 100 bp reads on an Illumina HiSeq2000. Turning to the authors' computational methods: Raw data were processed with SOAPnuke, discarding reads with adapters, uncalled bases, mean Phred below 15, or no exact constant-primer or identifier match. COPE v1.2.5 was used to merge the high-quality paired reads, and each unique nucleotide sequence was defined as a clonotype. MiTCR v1.1 was used to align clonotypes to the IMGT TRBV, TRBD and TRBJ reference segments. Analysis was restricted to V-J combinations with a frequency above 0.0001, which covered roughly 99% of repertoires. The TCS score was defined as the ratio of F50 (clonal expansion) to E x V (chaos), calculated using BLOSUM62-based TCRdist between CDR3 peptides within each V-J. Welch's t-statistics and random forest reduced around 550 V-J features to about 12, which were used in a naive Bayes classifier (R e1071). The raw public reads went through TCRdb reprocessing: fastp at Q25, MiXCR clone calling, in-frame beta chains kept. One record per CDR3 amino acid sequence lists the most common genes and DNA. The V and J calls and clone size are TCRdb's, not the authors'. This sample has about 740,000 distinct CDR3 sequences in its table, and 14% of those were observed once. In total, the top ten clones hold roughly 10% of the sample.

Stable Graves' hyperthyroidism was defined as no progression to ophthalmopathy during 18 months of follow-up. Hyperthyroidism patients were newly diagnosed, with disease duration under 2 months, and aged 18 to 65 years. Exclusion was applied to patients with uncontrolled infections, other autoimmune diseases, pregnancy or lactation. Diagnoses were established on the basis of clinical symptoms, serum thyroxine and TRAb, thyroid ultrasound, and orbital computed tomography. Ficoll-Paque density gradient centrifugation was used to isolate PBMCs from around 10 ml of fresh peripheral blood. Trizol reagent was used to extract total RNA, and RNA quality was then checked on an Agilent 2100 Bioanalyzer. This clonotype showed up just a few times. This clone's antigen is unknown. Base quality data are lacking; no much larger clone is found one base away. The trim is 3 bases for V and 2 bases for J, with a gap of 15 bases between the germline ends. The CDR3 holds 16 amino acids from the cysteine to the phenylalanine. The read is trimmed to its CDR3 DNA, 48 bases read in frame from base 1. The germline V gene (reference sequence) yields MNHEY for CDR1 and SMNVEV for CDR2.

Sequencing was performed on blood. This chain is built from TRBV27 and TRBJ2-3; possibly the D gene is TRBD2, per 5 matching bases. The clonotype was recovered from a woman younger than 35 with Graves' hyperthyroidism. The DNA sequence is given as TGTGCCAGCAGTTTGGCGGGCCCTGGATACACAGATACGCAGTATTTT. It codes for CASSLAGPGYTDTQYF.